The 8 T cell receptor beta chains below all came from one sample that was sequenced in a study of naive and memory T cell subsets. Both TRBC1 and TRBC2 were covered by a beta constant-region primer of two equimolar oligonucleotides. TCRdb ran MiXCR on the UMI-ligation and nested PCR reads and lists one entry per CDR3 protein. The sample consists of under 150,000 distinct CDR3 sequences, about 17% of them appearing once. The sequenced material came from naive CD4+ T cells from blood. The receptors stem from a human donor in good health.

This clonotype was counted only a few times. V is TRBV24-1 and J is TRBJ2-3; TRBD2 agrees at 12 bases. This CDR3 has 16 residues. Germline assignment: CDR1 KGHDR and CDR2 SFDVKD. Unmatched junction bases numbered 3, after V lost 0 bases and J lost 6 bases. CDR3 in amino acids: CATSDLGLAGTDTQYF. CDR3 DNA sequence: TGTGCCACCAGTGATTTGGGACTAGCGGGAACGGATACGCAGTATTTT.

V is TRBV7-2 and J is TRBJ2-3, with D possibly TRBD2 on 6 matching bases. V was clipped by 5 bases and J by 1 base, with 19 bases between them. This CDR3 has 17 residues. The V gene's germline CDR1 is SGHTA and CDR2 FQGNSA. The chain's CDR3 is CASSPVTSSGRTDTQYF. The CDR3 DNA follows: TGTGCCAGCAGCCCAGTGACTAGTTCAGGTCGCACAGATACGCAGTATTTT.

The CDR3 DNA reads as TGTGCCATCAGTGGCAGGCCTAGCGGGAGCCCTAGGAACAATGAGCAGTTCTTC. It encodes CAISGRPSGSPRNNEQFF. The J gene is TRBJ2-1, the V gene TRBV10-3; 10 bases are a match to TRBD2. Trimming removed 4 bases from V and 5 bases from J; junction bases left unmatched: 14. The CDR3 length is 18 residues. Germline V CDR1 and CDR2: ENHRY, SYGVKD.

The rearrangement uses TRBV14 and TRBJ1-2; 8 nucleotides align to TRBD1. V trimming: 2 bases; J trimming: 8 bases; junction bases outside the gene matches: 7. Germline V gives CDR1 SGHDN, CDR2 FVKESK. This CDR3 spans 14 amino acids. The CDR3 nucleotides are TGTGCCAGCAGCCAATTGGGACAGGCTTTCGGCTACACCTTC. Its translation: CASSQLGQAFGYTF.

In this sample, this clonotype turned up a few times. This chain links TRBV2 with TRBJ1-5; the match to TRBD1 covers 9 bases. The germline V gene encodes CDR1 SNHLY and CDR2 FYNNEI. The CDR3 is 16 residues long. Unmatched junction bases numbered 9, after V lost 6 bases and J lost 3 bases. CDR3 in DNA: TGTGCCAGCAGGCCAGCCCGGACAGGGGTCAATCAGCCCCAGCATTTT. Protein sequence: CASRPARTGVNQPQHF.

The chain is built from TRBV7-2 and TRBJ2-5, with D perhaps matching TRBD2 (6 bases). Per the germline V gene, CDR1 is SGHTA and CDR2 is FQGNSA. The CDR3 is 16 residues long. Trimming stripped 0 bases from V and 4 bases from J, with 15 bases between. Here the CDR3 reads CASSLAATRGSETQYF. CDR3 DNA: TGTGCCAGCAGCTTAGCTGCGACCCGGGGGTCAGAGACCCAGTACTTC.

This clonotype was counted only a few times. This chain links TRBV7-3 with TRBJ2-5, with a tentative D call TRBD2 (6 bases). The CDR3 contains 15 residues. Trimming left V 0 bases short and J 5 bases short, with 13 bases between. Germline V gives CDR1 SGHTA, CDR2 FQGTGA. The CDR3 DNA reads TGTGCCAGCAGCTTAACGGGGGGACGCCTGGAGACCCAGTACTTC. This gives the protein CASSLTGGRLETQYF.

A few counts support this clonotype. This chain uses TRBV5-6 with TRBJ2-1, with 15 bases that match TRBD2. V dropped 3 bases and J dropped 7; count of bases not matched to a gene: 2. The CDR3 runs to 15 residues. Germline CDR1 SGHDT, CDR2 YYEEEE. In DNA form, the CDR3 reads TGTGCCAGCAGCTGGGGGACTAGCGGGAGGAATGAGCAGTTCTTC. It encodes CASSWGTSGRNEQFF. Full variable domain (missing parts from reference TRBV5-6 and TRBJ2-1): DAGVTQSPTHLIKTRGQQVTLRCSPKSGHDTVSWYQQALGQGPQFIFQYYEEEERQRGNFPDRFSGHQFPNYSSELNVNALLLGDSALYLCASSWGTSGRNEQFFGPGTRLTVL.